Sequencing of this TCR beta chain was carried out in a study of cytomegalovirus exposure and HLA in healthy donors. Study overall: Across a few hundred genotyped donors, more than 75% landed in the Caucasian-associated ancestry cluster. Overall study results and limits: Diagnosis of cytomegalovirus status made by the classifier reportedly showed high specificity and sensitivity. Another analysis was done later, and it associated approximately 15,000 TCR beta sequences with HLA alleles at 0.05 false discovery rate. The study recorded 150 to 200 TCR beta chains that were cytomegalovirus-associated.

V was shortened by 5 bases and J by 2 bases, with 5 bases between the two germline ends. The CDR3 covers 12 residues. The germline CDR1 and CDR2 sequences are LNHDA and SQIVND (reference sequence). Turning to this clone: Its matching antigen is unknown.

PCR involved 60 Vbeta and 13 Jbeta primers. Sequencing used immunoSEQ multiplex PCR; TCRdb keeps in-frame clones, though not all of them. The table has about 140,000 clones, roughly 72% seen once. This chain connects TRBV19 to TRBJ2-3; D is unclear. This clonotype was obtained from a man aged 35-49 years in good health and CMV-seronegative. Material for sequencing was PBMCs. The CDR3 bases are TGTGCCAGTAGTTCGTACACAGATACGCAGTATTTT. Residues: CASSSYTDTQYF. Together with reference TRBV19 and TRBJ2-3, the CDR3 gives the full variable domain: DGGITQSPKYLFRKEGQNVTLSCEQNLNHDAMYWYRQDPGQGLRLIYYSQIVNDFQKGDIAEGYSVSREKKESFPLTVTSAQKNPTAFYLCASSSYTDTQYFGPGTRLTVL.